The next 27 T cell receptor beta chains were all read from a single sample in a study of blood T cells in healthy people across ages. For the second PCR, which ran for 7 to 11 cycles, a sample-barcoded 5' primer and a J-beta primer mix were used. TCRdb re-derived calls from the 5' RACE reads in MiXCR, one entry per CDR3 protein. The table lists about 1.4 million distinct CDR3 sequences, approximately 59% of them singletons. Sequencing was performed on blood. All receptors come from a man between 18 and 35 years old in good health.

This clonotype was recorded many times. CDR3 DNA: TGTGCCAGCAGTCGGACAGGGTCCTACGAGCAGTACTTC. It codes for CASSRTGSYEQYF. The J gene is TRBJ2-7, the V gene TRBV6-6, with 8 bases that match TRBD1. This CDR3 contains 13 residues. CDR1 is MNHNY, CDR2 SVGAGI, per germline (reference sequence). J was trimmed by 1 base and V by 5 bases; bases with no gene match: 1.

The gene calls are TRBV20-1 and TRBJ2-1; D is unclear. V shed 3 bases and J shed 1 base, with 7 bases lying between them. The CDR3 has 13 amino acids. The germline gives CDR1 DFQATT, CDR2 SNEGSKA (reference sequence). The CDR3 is CSASLGSYNEQFF. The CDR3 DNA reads TGCAGTGCTAGTTTGGGGTCCTACAATGAGCAGTTCTTC.

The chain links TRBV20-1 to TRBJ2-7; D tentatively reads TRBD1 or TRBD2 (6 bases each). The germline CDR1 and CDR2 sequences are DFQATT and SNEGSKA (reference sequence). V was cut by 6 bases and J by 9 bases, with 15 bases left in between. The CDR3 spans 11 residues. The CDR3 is CSAAWGATQYF. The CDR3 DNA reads TGCAGTGCAGCCTGGGGGGCAACGCAGTACTTC.

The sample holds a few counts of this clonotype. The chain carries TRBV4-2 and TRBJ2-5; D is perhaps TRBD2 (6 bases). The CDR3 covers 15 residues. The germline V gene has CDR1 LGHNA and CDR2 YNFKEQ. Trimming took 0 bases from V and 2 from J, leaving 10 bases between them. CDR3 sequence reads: CASSQDQRAQETQYF. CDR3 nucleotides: TGTGCCAGCAGCCAAGACCAGCGGGCACAAGAGACCCAGTACTTC.

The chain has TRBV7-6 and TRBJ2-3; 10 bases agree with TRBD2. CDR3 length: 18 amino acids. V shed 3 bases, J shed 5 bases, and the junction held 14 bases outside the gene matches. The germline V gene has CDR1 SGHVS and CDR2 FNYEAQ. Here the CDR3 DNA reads TGTGCCAGCAGCTTGGATCCCACTAGCGGGGCCCAGGAAGATACGCAGTATTTT. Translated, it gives CASSLDPTSGAQEDTQYF.

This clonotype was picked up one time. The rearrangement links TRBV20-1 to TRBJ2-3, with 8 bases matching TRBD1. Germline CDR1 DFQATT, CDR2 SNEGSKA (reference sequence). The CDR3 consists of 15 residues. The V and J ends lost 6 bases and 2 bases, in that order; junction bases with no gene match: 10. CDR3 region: CSALSRDRNTDTQYF. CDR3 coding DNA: TGCAGTGCCTTGAGCCGGGACAGGAACACAGATACGCAGTATTTT.

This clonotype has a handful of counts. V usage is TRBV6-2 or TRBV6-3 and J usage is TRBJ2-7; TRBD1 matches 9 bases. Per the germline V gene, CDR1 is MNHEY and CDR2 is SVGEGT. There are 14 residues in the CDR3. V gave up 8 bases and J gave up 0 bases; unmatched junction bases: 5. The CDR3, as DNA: TGTGCCAGCGAGGGACAGGGCGACTCCTACGAGCAGTACTTC. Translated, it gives CASEGQGDSYEQYF.

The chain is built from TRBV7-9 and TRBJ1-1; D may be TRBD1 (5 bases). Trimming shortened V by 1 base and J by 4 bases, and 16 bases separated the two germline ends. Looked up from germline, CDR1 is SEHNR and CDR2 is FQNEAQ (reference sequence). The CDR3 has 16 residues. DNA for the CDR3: TGTGCCAGCAGCTTAGGGGGGAACAGTGCTCTCACTGAAGCTTTCTTT. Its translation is CASSLGGNSALTEAFF.

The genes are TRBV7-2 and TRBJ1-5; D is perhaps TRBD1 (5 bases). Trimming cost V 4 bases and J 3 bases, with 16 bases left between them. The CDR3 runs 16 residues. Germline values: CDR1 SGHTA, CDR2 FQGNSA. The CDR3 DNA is TGTGCCAGCAGCTGGGGCGGGGGACGGGTCAATCAGCCCCAGCATTTT. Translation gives CASSWGGGRVNQPQHF.

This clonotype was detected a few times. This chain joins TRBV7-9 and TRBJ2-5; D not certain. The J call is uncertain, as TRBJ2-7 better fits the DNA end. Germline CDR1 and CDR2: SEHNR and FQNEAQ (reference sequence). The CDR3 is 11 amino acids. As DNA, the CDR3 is TGTGCCAGCAGCATTATAGACGAGCAGTACTTC. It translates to CASSIIDEQYF.

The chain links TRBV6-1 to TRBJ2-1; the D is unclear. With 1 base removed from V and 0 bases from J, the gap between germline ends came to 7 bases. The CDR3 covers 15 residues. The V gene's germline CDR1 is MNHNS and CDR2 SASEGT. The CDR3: CASSEVTFSYNEQFF. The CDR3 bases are TGTGCCAGCAGTGAAGTTACTTTCTCCTACAATGAGCAGTTCTTC.

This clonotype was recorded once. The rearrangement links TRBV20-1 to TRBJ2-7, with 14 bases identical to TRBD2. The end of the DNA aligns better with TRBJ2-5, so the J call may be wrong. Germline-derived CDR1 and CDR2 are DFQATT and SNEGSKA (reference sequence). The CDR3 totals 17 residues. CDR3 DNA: TGCAGTGCTAGCACGACTAGCGGGAGGGCCTGGGGGGAGACCCAGTACTTC. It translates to CSASTTSGRAWGETQYF.

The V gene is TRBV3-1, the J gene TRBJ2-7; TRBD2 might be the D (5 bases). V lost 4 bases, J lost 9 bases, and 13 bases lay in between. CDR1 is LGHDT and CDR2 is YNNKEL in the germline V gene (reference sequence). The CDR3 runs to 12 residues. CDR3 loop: CASSPEERLQYF. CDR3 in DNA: TGTGCCAGCAGCCCCGAAGAGCGGCTGCAGTACTTC.

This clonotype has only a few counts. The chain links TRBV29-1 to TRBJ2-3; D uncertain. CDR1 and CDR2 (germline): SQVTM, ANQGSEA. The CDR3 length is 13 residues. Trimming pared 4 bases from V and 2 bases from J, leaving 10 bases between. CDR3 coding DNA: TGCAGCGTTGTGCAGACAAACACAGATACGCAGTATTTT. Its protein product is CSVVQTNTDTQYF.

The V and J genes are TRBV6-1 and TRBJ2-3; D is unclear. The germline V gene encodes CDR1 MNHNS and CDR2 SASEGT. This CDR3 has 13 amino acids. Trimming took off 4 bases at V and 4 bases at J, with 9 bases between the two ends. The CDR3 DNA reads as TGTGCCAGCAGTGGTGTTCACTCAGATACGCAGTATTTT. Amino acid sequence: CASSGVHSDTQYF.

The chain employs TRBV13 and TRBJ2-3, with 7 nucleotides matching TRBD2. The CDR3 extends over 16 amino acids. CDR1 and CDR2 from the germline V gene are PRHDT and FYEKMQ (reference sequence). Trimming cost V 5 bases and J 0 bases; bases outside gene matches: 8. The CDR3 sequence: CASSGGGLGSTDTQYF. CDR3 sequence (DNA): TGTGCCAGCAGCGGCGGGGGTTTAGGTAGCACAGATACGCAGTATTTT.

Here the CDR3 reads CASSQGASGLTDTQYF. In DNA form, the CDR3 reads TGCGCCAGCAGCCAAGGGGCTAGCGGTTTGACAGATACGCAGTATTTT. This chain joins TRBV4-3 and TRBJ2-3; 7 bases are a match to TRBD2. The CDR3 length is 16 residues. The germline gives CDR1 LGHNA, CDR2 YSLEER. Trimming at V came to 1 base and at J to 3 bases, leaving 7 bases not matched to a gene.

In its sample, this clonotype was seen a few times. The DNA of the CDR3 is TGTGCCAGCAGACCATCAGGTCCCTATGGCTACACCTTC. Translated, it gives CASRPSGPYGYTF. This chain joins TRBV7-2 and TRBJ1-2; D unclear. Germline CDR1 is SGHTA and CDR2 is FQGNSA. The CDR3 loop spans 13 amino acids. The V end lost 6 bases, the J end lost 4 bases, and 12 bases lay between the germline ends.

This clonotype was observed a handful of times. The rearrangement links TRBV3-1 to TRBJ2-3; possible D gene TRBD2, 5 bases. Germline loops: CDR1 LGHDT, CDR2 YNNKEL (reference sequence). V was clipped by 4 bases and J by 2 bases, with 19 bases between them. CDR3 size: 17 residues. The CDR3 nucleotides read TGTGCCAGCAGCCCTCGCAGCGGAGAACTACTCACAGATACGCAGTATTTT. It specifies CASSPRSGELLTDTQYF.

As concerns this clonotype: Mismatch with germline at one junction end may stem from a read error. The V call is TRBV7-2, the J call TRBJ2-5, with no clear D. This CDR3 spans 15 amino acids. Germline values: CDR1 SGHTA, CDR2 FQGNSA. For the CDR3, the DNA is TGTGCCGGCAGCTCACGGCCGGGTCCACAAGAGACCCAGTACTTC. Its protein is CAGSSRPGPQETQYF.

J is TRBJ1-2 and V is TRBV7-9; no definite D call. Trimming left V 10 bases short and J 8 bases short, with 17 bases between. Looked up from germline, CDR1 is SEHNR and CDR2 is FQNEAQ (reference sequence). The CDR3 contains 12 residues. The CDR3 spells CATPEGGNGYTF. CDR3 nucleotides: TGTGCCACGCCTGAGGGCGGAAACGGCTACACCTTC.

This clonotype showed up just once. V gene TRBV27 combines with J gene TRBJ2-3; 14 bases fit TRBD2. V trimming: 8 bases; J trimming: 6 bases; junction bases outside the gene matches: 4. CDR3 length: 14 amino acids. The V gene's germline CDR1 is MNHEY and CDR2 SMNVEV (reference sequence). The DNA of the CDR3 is TGTGCCAGCCCCCGACTAGCGGGGGGGGATACGCAGTATTTT. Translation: CASPRLAGGDTQYF.

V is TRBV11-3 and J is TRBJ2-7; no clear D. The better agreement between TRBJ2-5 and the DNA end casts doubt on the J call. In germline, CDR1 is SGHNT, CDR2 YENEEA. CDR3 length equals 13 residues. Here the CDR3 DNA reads TGTGCCAGCAGCCGCGACGGCCGAGAGACCCAGTACTTC. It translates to CASSRDGRETQYF.

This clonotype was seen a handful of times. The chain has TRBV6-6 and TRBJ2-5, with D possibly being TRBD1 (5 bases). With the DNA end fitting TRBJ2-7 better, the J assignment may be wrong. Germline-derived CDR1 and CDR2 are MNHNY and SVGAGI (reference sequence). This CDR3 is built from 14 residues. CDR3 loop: CASSYLGPANEQYF. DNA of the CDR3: TGTGCCAGCAGTTACTTGGGGCCTGCTAACGAGCAGTACTTC.

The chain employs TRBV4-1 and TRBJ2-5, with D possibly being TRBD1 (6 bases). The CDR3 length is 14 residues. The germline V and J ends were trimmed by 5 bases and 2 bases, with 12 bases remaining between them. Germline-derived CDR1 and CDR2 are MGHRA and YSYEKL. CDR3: CASSLRQVQETQYF. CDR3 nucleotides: TGCGCCAGCAGCTTACGACAGGTACAAGAGACCCAGTACTTC.

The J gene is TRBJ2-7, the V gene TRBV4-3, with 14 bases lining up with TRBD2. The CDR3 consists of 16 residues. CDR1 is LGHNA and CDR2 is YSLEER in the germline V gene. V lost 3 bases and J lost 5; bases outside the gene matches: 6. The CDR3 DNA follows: TGCGCCAGCAGCCATGGGACTAGCGGGGGAACCCACGAGCAGTACTTC. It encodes CASSHGTSGGTHEQYF.

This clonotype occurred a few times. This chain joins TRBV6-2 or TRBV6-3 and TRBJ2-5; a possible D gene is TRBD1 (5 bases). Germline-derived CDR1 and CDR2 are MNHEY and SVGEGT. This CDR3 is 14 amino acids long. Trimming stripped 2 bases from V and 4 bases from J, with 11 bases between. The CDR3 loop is CASSYPRVRETQYF. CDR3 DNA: TGTGCCAGCAGTTACCCCAGGGTTAGAGAGACCCAGTACTTC.